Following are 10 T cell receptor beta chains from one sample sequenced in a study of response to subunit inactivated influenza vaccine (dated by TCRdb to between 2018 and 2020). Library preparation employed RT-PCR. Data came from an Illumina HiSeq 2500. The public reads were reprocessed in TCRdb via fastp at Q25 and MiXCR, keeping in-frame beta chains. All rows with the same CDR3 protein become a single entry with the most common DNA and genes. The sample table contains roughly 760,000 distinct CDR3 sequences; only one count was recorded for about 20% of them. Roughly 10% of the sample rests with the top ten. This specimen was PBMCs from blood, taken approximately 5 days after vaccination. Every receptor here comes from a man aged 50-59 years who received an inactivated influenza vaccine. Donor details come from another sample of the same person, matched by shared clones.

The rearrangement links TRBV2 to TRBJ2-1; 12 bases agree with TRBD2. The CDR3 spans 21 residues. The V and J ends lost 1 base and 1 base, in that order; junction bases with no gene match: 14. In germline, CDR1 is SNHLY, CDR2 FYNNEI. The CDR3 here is CASSEGFGLAGGKPSYNEQFF. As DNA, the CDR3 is TGTGCCAGCAGTGAAGGTTTCGGGCTAGCGGGAGGGAAACCGTCCTACAATGAGCAGTTCTTC.

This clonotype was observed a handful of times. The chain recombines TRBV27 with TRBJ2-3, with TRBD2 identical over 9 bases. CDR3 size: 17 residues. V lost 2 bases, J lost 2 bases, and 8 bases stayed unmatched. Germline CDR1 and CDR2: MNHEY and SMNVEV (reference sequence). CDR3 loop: CASSLMGAGGITDTQYF. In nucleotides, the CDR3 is TGTGCCAGCAGTTTAATGGGCGCGGGGGGGATCACAGATACGCAGTATTTT.

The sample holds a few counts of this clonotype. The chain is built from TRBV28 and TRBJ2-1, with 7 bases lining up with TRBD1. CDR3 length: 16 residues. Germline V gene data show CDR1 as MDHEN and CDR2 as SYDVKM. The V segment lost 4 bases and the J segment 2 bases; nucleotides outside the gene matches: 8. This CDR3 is CASSSTGDLPYNEQFF. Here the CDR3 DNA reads TGTGCCAGCAGTTCCACAGGGGACCTTCCCTACAATGAGCAGTTCTTC.

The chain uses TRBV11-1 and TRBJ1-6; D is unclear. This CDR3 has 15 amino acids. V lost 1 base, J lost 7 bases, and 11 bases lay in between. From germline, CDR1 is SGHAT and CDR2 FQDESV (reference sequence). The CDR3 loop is CASSLEAGRNSPLHF. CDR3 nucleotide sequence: TGTGCCAGCAGCTTAGAGGCCGGAAGAAATTCACCCCTCCACTTT.

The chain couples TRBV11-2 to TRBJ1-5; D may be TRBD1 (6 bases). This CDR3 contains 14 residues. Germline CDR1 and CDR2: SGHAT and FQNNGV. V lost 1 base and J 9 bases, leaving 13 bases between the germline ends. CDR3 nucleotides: TGTGCCAGCAGCTTAGGGGGGCCTTTTTGGCCCCAGCATTTT. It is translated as CASSLGGPFWPQHF. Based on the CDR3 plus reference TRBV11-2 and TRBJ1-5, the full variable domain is EAGVAQSPRYKIIEKRQSVAFWCNPISGHATLYWYQQILGQGPKLLIQFQNNGVVDDSQLPKDRFSAERLKGVDSTLKIQPAKLEDSAVYLCASSLGGPFWPQHFGDGTRLSIL.

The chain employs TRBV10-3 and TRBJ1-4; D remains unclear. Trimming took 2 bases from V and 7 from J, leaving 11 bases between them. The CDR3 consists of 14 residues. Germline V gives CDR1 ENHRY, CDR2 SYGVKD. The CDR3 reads CAISEAGPGEKLFF. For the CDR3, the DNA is TGTGCCATCAGTGAGGCAGGTCCGGGTGAAAAACTGTTTTTT.

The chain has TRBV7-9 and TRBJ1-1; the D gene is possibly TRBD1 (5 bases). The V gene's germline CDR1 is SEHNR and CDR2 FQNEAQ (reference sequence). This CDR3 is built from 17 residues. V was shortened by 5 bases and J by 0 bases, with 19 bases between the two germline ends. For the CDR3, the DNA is TGTGCCAGCAGCCCCGACCCTGACAGATCTTTGAACACTGAAGCTTTCTTT. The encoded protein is CASSPDPDRSLNTEAFF.

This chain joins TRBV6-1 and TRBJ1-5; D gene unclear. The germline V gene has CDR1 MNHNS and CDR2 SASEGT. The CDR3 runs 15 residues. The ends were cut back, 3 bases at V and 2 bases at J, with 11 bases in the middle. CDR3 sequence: CASSEMSAGNQPQHF. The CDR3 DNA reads TGTGCCAGCAGTGAGATGTCCGCAGGCAATCAGCCCCAGCATTTT.

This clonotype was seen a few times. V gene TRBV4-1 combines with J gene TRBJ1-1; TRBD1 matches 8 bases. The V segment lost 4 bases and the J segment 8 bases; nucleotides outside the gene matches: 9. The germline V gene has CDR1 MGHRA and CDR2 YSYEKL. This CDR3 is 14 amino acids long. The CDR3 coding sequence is TGCGCCAGCAGCCGGACAGGGTTGACGGGGGAAGCTTTCTTT. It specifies CASSRTGLTGEAFF.

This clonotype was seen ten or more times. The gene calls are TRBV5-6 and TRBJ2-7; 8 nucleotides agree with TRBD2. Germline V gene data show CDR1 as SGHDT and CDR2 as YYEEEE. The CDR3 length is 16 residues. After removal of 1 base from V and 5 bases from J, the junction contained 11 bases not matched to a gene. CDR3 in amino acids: CASSLPRLATSNEQYF. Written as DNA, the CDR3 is TGTGCCAGCAGCTTGCCGAGACTAGCGACAAGTAACGAGCAGTACTTC.